This TCR beta chain is drawn from a study of T cell responses to AZD1222 COVID-19 vaccine. Here immunoSEQ multiplex PCR was the method, and the copy in TCRdb shows in-frame clones only, minus some. Here the sample spans some 69,000 clones, about 80% being singletons. Per the germline V gene, CDR1 is SQVTM and CDR2 is ANQGSEA. CDR3 size: 14 residues. J was trimmed by 5 bases and V by 2 bases; bases with no gene match: 1. Concerning this clone: Antigen unknown.

General study points: Breadth and depth of Spike-specific TCRs rose after two AZD1222 doses.

V is TRBV29-1 and J is TRBJ2-2; TRBD2 agrees at 11 bases. The TCR comes from an adult who received the AZD1222 COVID-19 vaccine. Sequencing used peripheral blood, obtained 28 days after the second AZD1222 dose. The CDR3 region has the DNA TGCAGCGTTGAACTAGCGGGGGGTACCGGGGAGCTGTTTTTT. The encoded protein is CSVELAGGTGELFF.